This entry lists 17 T cell receptor beta chains sequenced from one sample in a study of Graves' ophthalmopathy and Graves' hyperthyroidism. RNA transcripts served as template for amplifying TCR beta CDR3 sequences. HTBI-primed RT-PCR formed the first round, and a multiplex PCR formed the second. MiXCR, run by TCRdb on the multiplex PCR reads, gives a single entry per CDR3 protein. The sample lists 500,000 to 700,000 distinct CDR3 sequences; less than 45% were seen once. The source material was peripheral blood or thyroid tissue (not recorded which). The origin of the receptors is an adult man with Graves' hyperthyroidism.

The genes are TRBV7-8 and TRBJ2-5; weak D call: TRBD1 (6 bases). In germline, CDR1 is SGHVS, CDR2 FQNEAQ. This CDR3 is 14 amino acids long. Trimming removed 5 bases at V and 6 bases at J, with 16 bases between. The CDR3 sequence: CASSQDRTAKTQYF. In DNA form, the CDR3 reads TGTGCCAGCAGCCAAGACCGGACAGCGAAGACCCAGTACTTC.

This chain's CDR3 is CASSPGTGVPEQYF. CDR3 coding DNA: TGTGCCAGCAGCCCCGGGACAGGGGTCCCGGAGCAGTACTTC. V and J are TRBV7-2 and TRBJ2-7; 10 bases fit TRBD1. This CDR3 has 14 amino acids. The trim removed 5 bases at V and 7 bases at J, leaving 8 bases unmatched. Looked up from germline, CDR1 is SGHTA and CDR2 is FQGNSA.

This chain uses TRBV5-1 with TRBJ1-3, with a tentative D call TRBD1 (5 bases). The germline CDR1 and CDR2 sequences are SGHRS and YFSETQ. Between the trimmed V and J ends, which lost 0 bases and 0 bases, there was a span of 10 bases. The CDR3 loop spans 16 amino acids. CDR3 in DNA: TGCGCCAGCAGCTTGGGACAGAGCTTCTCTGGAAACACCATATATTTT. This codes for CASSLGQSFSGNTIYF.

In its sample, this clonotype was seen many times. The chain joins TRBV9 to TRBJ1-1, with TRBD1 as a possible D gene (6 bases). The CDR3 length is 17 residues. Trimming removed 4 bases at V and 7 bases at J, with 26 bases between. Germline assignment: CDR1 SGDLS and CDR2 YYNGEE. CDR3 sequence reads: CASSKSQIPGQGYEAFF. The DNA for the CDR3 is TGTGCCAGCAGCAAAAGCCAAATTCCGGGACAAGGCTATGAAGCTTTCTTT.

The rearrangement joins TRBV20-1 to TRBJ2-1, with TRBD2 identical over 14 bases. Germline V gene data show CDR1 as DFQATT and CDR2 as SNEGSKA (reference sequence). The CDR3 runs 17 residues. The J segment lost 1 base and the V segment lost 5 bases, leaving 7 bases of the junction unmatched. The CDR3 coding sequence is TGCAGTGCTTCGGGACTAGCGGGAGAAGGATCCTACAATGAGCAGTTCTTC. This codes for CSASGLAGEGSYNEQFF.

The rearrangement uses TRBV29-1 and TRBJ1-1, with TRBD1 as a possible D gene (6 bases). Germline lookup yields CDR1 SQVTM and CDR2 ANQGSEA. Deletions cut 8 bases from V and 1 base from J, with 17 bases between. This CDR3 region has 14 residues. CDR3 DNA sequence: TGCAGCTTAAACCCGGGACAAACGAACACTGAAGCTTTCTTT. This codes for CSLNPGQTNTEAFF.

This clonotype was seen many times. The chain couples TRBV19 to TRBJ2-7, with 11 bases matching TRBD1. CDR3 length: 14 amino acids. V lost 5 bases to trimming and J lost 6 bases; unmatched junction nucleotides: 6. Germline values: CDR1 LNHDA, CDR2 SQIVND (reference sequence). The CDR3 sequence is CASSLRTGGGEQYF. The DNA of the CDR3 is TGTGCCAGTAGTTTAAGGACAGGGGGCGGCGAGCAGTACTTC. Based on the CDR3 plus reference TRBV19 and TRBJ2-7, the full variable domain is DGGITQSPKYLFRKEGQNVTLSCEQNLNHDAMYWYRQDPGQGLRLIYYSQIVNDFQKGDIAEGYSVSREKKESFPLTVTSAQKNPTAFYLCASSLRTGGGEQYFGPGTRLTVT.

The CDR3 sequence is CASSLGPLDLSGDGYTF. The CDR3 DNA sequence: TGTGCCAGCAGCCTAGGCCCGTTGGACCTATCGGGCGATGGCTACACCTTC. This sequence joins TRBV7-9 and TRBJ1-2; D gene ambiguous. Germline V gene data show CDR1 as SEHNR and CDR2 as FQNEAQ (reference sequence). This CDR3 has 17 amino acids. The V end lost 5 bases, the J end lost 6 bases, and 25 bases lay between the germline ends.

This clonotype was detected ten times or more. The gene calls are TRBV3-1 and TRBJ1-1; TRBD1 matches 8 bases. The CDR3 is made up of 15 amino acids. Losses at the gene ends were 3 bases for V and 5 bases for J; bases not matched to a gene: 8. Germline V CDR1 and CDR2: LGHDT, YNNKEL (reference sequence). The CDR3 region is CASSHATGGLTEAFF. The CDR3 DNA follows: TGTGCCAGCAGCCACGCAACAGGGGGTTTGACTGAAGCTTTCTTT.

At least ten counts were recorded for this clonotype. The V and J genes are TRBV20-1 and TRBJ2-7; 9 nucleotides align to TRBD1. CDR3 size: 15 residues. Germline trimming cut 0 bases from V and 4 bases from J; bases unmatched to any gene: 7. CDR1 is DFQATT and CDR2 is SNEGSKA in the germline V gene (reference sequence). CDR3 amino acids: CSARDPGQGLYEQYF. Here the CDR3 DNA reads TGCAGTGCTAGAGATCCGGGACAGGGTCTTTACGAGCAGTACTTC.

V is TRBV2 and J is TRBJ1-3; D gene unclear. Deletions cut 2 bases from V and 1 base from J, with 15 bases between. Per germline, CDR1 SNHLY and CDR2 FYNNEI. The CDR3 runs to 17 residues. CDR3: CASSESPLMLSGNTIYF. The DNA for the CDR3 is TGTGCCAGCAGTGAATCTCCCCTTATGCTTTCTGGAAACACCATATATTTT.

This chain links TRBV2 with TRBJ1-2; 7 bases line up with TRBD1. The germline V gene encodes CDR1 SNHLY and CDR2 FYNNEI. Losses at the gene ends were 3 bases for V and 5 bases for J; bases not matched to a gene: 6. The CDR3 consists of 14 residues. CDR3 amino acids: CASSEYRDSYGYTF. CDR3 in DNA: TGTGCCAGCAGTGAGTACCGGGACAGTTATGGCTACACCTTC.

Turning to this clonotype: A much larger clone differs from this one at a single base, so this may be a read error. The CDR3 ends on some other residue instead of the conserved phenylalanine or tryptophan, so this is likely a read error. CDR3 DNA: TGTGCCAGCAGCTTAGGGGTCGGGACCTACGAGCAGTACCTC. Protein: CASSLGVGTYEQYL. The chain joins TRBV7-2 to TRBJ2-7; D possibly corresponds to TRBD2 (5 bases). This CDR3 has 14 residues. Between the trimmed V and J ends, which lost 1 base and 2 bases, there was a span of 9 bases. Looked up from germline, CDR1 is SGHTA and CDR2 is FQGNSA.

On this clonotype itself: A much bigger clone sits one base away, suggesting this may be a read error. V usage is TRBV24-1 and J usage is TRBJ1-1, with D uncertain. The CDR3 is 14 amino acids. The germline V and J ends were trimmed by 6 bases and 8 bases, with 18 bases remaining between them. Germline V gene lookup returns CDR1 KGHDR and CDR2 SFDVKD. Here the CDR3 reads CATSLVRQRLEAFF. DNA of the CDR3: TGTGCCACCAGTTTAGTCAGGCAACGATTAGAAGCTTTCTTT.

This clonotype has only one observation. The gene calls are TRBV19 and TRBJ2-5, with 8 bases fitting TRBD2. The CDR3 length is 14 residues. The V gene's germline CDR1 is LNHDA and CDR2 SQIVND (reference sequence). The junction had 12 bases not matched to a gene; V was cut back by 8 bases and J by 7 bases. The CDR3 DNA reads TGTGCCAGTGGTCCAGGGACTAGAGGCGGGACCCAGTACTTC. It translates to CASGPGTRGGTQYF.

On this clonotype: Given a much more abundant clone one base away, this may be a read error. No conserved phenylalanine or tryptophan ends this CDR3, so it is likely a read error. The CDR3 sequence: CSAHPGTGGSYEQYL. The CDR3 DNA reads as TGCAGTGCTCACCCCGGGACAGGGGGCTCCTACGAGCAGTACTTG. V is TRBV20-1 and J is TRBJ2-7, with 11 bases aligning to TRBD1. Trimming took 5 bases from V and 0 from J; bases not matched to a gene: 6. Germline CDR1 DFQATT, CDR2 SNEGSKA (reference sequence). The CDR3 totals 15 residues.

This clonotype appeared a few times. The chain carries TRBV19 and TRBJ2-7; D might be TRBD1 (5 bases). The CDR3 sequence is 16 residues long. Germline-derived CDR1 and CDR2 are LNHDA and SQIVND (reference sequence). Trimming took off 0 bases at V and 4 bases at J, with 16 bases between the two ends. The CDR3 here is CASSIDFVTETYEQYF. As DNA, the CDR3 is TGTGCCAGTAGTATAGATTTTGTGACAGAGACTTACGAGCAGTACTTC.